The source of this T cell receptor (beta chain) is a study of T cell responses to AZD1222 COVID-19 vaccine. Trimming pared 5 bases from V and 0 bases from J, leaving 8 bases between. This CDR3 spans 15 amino acids. CDR1 SNHLY and CDR2 FYNNEI come from the germline V gene. Assay used: immunoSEQ multiplex PCR; TCRdb lists only in-frame clones, some missing. Of about 140,000 clones detected, roughly 90% appear once; the ten largest clones hold 2.5% to 3%. This sample comprised peripheral blood, obtained on day 0 of AZD1222 vaccination. The sequence came from an adult in good health. This chain joins TRBV2 and TRBJ2-6, with TRBD1 as a possible D gene (5 bases). The CDR3 is CASSSDSSGANVLTF. DNA for the CDR3: TGTGCCAGCAGTTCCGACAGCTCTGGGGCCAACGTCCTGACTTTC.